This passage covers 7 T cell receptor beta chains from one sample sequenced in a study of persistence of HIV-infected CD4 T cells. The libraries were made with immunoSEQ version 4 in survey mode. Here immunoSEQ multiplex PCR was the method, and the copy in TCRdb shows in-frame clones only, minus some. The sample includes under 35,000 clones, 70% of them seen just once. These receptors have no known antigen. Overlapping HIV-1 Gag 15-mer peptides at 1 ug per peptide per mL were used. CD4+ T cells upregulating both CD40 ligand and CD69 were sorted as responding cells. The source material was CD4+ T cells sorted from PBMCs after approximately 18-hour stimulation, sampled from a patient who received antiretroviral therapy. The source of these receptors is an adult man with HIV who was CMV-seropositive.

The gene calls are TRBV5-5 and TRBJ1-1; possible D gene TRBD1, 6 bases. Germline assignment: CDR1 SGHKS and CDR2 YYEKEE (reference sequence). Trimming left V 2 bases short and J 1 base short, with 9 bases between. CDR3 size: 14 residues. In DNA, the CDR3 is TGTGCCAGCAGCTTCATGACAGGGAACACTGAAGCTTTCTTT. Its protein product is CASSFMTGNTEAFF.

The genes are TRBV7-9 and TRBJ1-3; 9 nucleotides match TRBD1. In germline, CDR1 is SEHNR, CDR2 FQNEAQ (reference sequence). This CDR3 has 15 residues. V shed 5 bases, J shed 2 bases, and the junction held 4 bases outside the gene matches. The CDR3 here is CASSQGQGAGNTIYF. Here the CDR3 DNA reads TGTGCCAGCAGCCAGGGACAGGGAGCTGGAAACACCATATATTTT.

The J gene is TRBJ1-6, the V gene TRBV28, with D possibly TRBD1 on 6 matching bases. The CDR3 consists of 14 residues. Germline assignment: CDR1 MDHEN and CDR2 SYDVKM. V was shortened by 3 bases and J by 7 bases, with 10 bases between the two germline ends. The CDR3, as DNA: TGTGCCAGCAGTTTGAGTCAGGGGAATTCACCCCTCCACTTT. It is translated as CASSLSQGNSPLHF.

This chain's CDR3 is CASSEQGLGNIQYF. CDR3 DNA: TGTGCCAGCAGTGAGCAGGGCTTGGGAAACATTCAGTACTTC. The chain combines TRBV2 with TRBJ2-4; a possible D gene is TRBD1 (5 bases). The CDR3 totals 14 residues. The V end lost 3 bases, the J end lost 6 bases, and 12 bases lay between the germline ends. In germline, CDR1 is SNHLY, CDR2 FYNNEI.

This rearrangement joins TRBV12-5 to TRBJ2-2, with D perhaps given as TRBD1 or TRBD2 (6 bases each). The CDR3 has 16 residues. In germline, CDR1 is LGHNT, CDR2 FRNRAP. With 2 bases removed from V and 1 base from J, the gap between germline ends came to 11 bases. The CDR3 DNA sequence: TGTGCTAGTGGTTTGAGGGGGGCCAGGAACACCGGGGAGCTGTTTTTT. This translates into CASGLRGARNTGELFF.

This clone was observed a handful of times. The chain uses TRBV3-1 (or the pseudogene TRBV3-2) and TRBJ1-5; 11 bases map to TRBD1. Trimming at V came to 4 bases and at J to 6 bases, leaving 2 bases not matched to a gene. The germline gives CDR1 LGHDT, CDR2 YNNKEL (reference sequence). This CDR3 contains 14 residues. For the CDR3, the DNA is TGTGCCAGCAGCCGGACAGGGGGCGGTCAGCCCCAGCATTTT. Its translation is CASSRTGGGQPQHF.

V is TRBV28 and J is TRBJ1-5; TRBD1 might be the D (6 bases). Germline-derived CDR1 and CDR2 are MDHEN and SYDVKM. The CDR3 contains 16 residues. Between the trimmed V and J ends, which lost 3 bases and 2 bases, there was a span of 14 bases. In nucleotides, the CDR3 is TGTGCCAGCAGTTTCTACCAAGGGGGGGGCAATCAGCCCCAGCATTTT. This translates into CASSFYQGGGNQPQHF. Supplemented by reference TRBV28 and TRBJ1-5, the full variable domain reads DVKVTQSSRYLVKRTGEKVFLECVQDMDHENMFWYRQDPGLGLRLIYFSYDVKMKEKGDIPEGYSVSREKKERFSLILESASTNQTSMYLCASSFYQGGGNQPQHFGDGTRLSIL.